Presented here are 31 T cell receptor beta chains from one specimen sequenced in a study of shared clonotypes between healthy human individuals. Clones were read by immunoSEQ multiplex PCR, and TCRdb kept only the in-frame ones, dropping some. The sample contains nearly 2 million clones, about 95% of which appear only once. The naive CD8 fraction comprised CD45RO-negative cells positively selected for CCR7 and excluded terminally differentiated effector memory CD45RA+ cells. The sequencing sample was made of naive CD8+ T cells sorted from blood. These receptor sequences come from a man between 18 and 29 years old in good health.

The V and J genes are TRBV27 and TRBJ1-5, with TRBD1 as a possible D gene (6 bases). The germline V gene encodes CDR1 MNHEY and CDR2 SMNVEV (reference sequence). The CDR3 runs to 13 residues. V was pared by 3 bases and J by 7 bases, with 10 bases between. The CDR3 sequence is CASSFTGTQPQHF. CDR3 nucleotides: TGTGCCAGCAGTTTTACAGGGACCCAGCCCCAGCATTTT.

The chain is built from TRBV10-1 and TRBJ2-1, with 14 bases fitting TRBD2. The CDR3 totals 17 residues. Germline loops: CDR1 WNHNN, CDR2 SYGVQD (reference sequence). J lost 6 bases, V lost 6 bases, and 10 bases had no gene match. The CDR3 loop reads CASSRFPGLAGVNEQFF. In nucleotides, the CDR3 is TGCGCCAGCAGCCGATTCCCGGGACTAGCGGGAGTCAATGAGCAGTTCTTC.

This clone was detected only once. The chain recombines TRBV7-9 with TRBJ1-4; no clear D. This CDR3 is built from 14 residues. CDR1 and CDR2 from the germline V gene are SEHNR and FQNEAQ (reference sequence). Trimming took 2 bases from V and 6 from J, leaving 10 bases between them. The CDR3 loop reads CASSLSGNDEKLFF. CDR3 coding DNA: TGTGCCAGCAGCTTATCGGGAAATGATGAAAAACTGTTTTTT.

V usage is TRBV10-2 and J usage is TRBJ2-1, with 10 bases fitting TRBD2. Germline V gene lookup returns CDR1 WSHSY and CDR2 SAAADI. The CDR3 sequence is 13 residues long. After removal of 10 bases from V and 3 bases from J, the junction contained 3 bases not matched to a gene. CDR3 sequence: CATTSGNYNEQFF. Here the CDR3 DNA reads TGCGCCACCACTAGCGGGAACTACAATGAGCAGTTCTTC.

The CDR3 DNA reads TGTGCCAGCAGCTCGACACCTAGCGGGGGGCACTACGAGCAGTACTTC. It is translated as CASSSTPSGGHYEQYF. The genes are TRBV7-2 and TRBJ2-7, with TRBD2 identical over 11 bases. The CDR3 length is 16 residues. The J segment lost 3 bases and the V segment lost 4 bases, leaving 8 bases of the junction unmatched. Germline loops: CDR1 SGHTA, CDR2 FQGNSA. Filled out from reference TRBV7-2 and TRBJ2-7, the complete variable domain reads GAGVSQSPSNKVTEKGKDVELRCDPISGHTALYWYRQSLGQGLEFLIYFQGNSAPDKSGLPSDRFSAERTGGSVSTLTIQRTQQEDSAVYLCASSSTPSGGHYEQYFGPGTRLTVT.

This sequence joins TRBV6-5 and TRBJ1-6; a weak D match, TRBD1 (5 bases). CDR1 MNHEY and CDR2 SVGAGI come from the germline V gene. Trimming shortened V by 8 bases and J by 0 bases, and 11 bases separated the two germline ends. This CDR3 has 15 amino acids. The CDR3 region is CASRPGSSYNSPLHF. CDR3 in DNA: TGTGCCAGCCGCCCAGGGTCCTCCTATAATTCACCCCTCCACTTT.

As to this clone: Within the sample, other DNA sequences also encode this same CDR3. The chain couples TRBV5-1 to TRBJ2-2, with D perhaps matching TRBD1 (6 bases). The germline V gene encodes CDR1 SGHRS and CDR2 YFSETQ. This CDR3 contains 15 residues. Deletions cut 0 bases from V and 1 base from J, with 7 bases between. The CDR3 DNA reads TGCGCCAGCAGCTTGGTCAGGGGGAACACCGGGGAGCTGTTTTTT. Its translation is CASSLVRGNTGELFF.

V is TRBV7-9 and J is TRBJ2-3; 8 bases align to TRBD2. V lost 2 bases and J lost 2; bases outside the gene matches: 9. This CDR3 region has 17 residues. Germline values: CDR1 SEHNR, CDR2 FQNEAQ (reference sequence). The CDR3 reads CASSLFPTSAPTDTQYF. CDR3 nucleotides: TGTGCCAGCAGCTTATTCCCGACTAGCGCCCCCACAGATACGCAGTATTTT.

The rearrangement uses TRBV4-2 and TRBJ2-7; 7 nucleotides align to TRBD1. V shed 0 bases and J 4 bases; nucleotides not matched to a gene: 6. Per germline, CDR1 LGHNA and CDR2 YNFKEQ. The CDR3 runs to 15 residues. The CDR3 loop reads CASSQEETGMYEQYF. The CDR3 nucleotides read TGTGCCAGCAGCCAAGAAGAGACAGGGATGTACGAGCAGTACTTC.

The chain is built from TRBV9 and TRBJ2-7; D unclear. The germline V and J ends were trimmed by 3 bases and 3 bases, with 10 bases remaining between them. CDR1 and CDR2 from the germline V gene are SGDLS and YYNGEE. The length of the CDR3 is 13 residues. CDR3 residues: CASSDRPLYEQYF. CDR3 DNA sequence: TGTGCCAGCAGCGACCGGCCCCTCTACGAGCAGTACTTC.

The gene calls are TRBV7-2 and TRBJ2-1, with a weak D call TRBD2 (6 bases). The germline gives CDR1 SGHTA, CDR2 FQGNSA. This CDR3 is built from 15 residues. The germline V and J ends were trimmed by 1 base and 3 bases, with 10 bases remaining between them. CDR3 nucleotide sequence: TGTGCCAGCAGCTTAGGGACTATACTCTACAATGAGCAGTTCTTC. Translating gives CASSLGTILYNEQFF.

The chain combines TRBV28 with TRBJ1-1; D is perhaps TRBD1 (6 bases). CDR1 MDHEN and CDR2 SYDVKM come from the germline V gene. Deletions cut 2 bases from V and 8 bases from J, with 12 bases between. CDR3 length equals 13 residues. CDR3 DNA sequence: TGTGCCAGCAGTTTAGGGGGGGGCGAGGAAGCTTTCTTT. The encoded protein is CASSLGGGEEAFF.

This rearrangement joins TRBV4-1 to TRBJ2-1, with 9 bases identical to TRBD2. J lost 5 bases, V lost 5 bases, and 10 bases had no gene match. The CDR3 extends over 16 amino acids. The germline V gene has CDR1 MGHRA and CDR2 YSYEKL. The CDR3 DNA is TGCGCCAGCAGCTCCCAGATGCGGGAGGGCGACAATGAGCAGTTCTTC. Its translation is CASSSQMREGDNEQFF.

This sequence joins TRBV6-6 and TRBJ1-4, with 7 bases lining up with TRBD1. CDR1 is MNHNY, CDR2 SVGAGI, per germline (reference sequence). The junction had 7 bases not matched to a gene; V was cut back by 5 bases and J by 7 bases. The CDR3 has 14 amino acids. Here the CDR3 DNA reads TGTGCCAGCAGTAGACAGGGTGGTGGTGAAAAACTGTTTTTT. Translated: CASSRQGGGEKLFF.

This CDR3 is CSVEDLQAGPSGNTIYF. Here the CDR3 DNA reads TGCAGCGTTGAAGATCTTCAGGCGGGGCCCTCTGGAAACACCATATATTTT. The chain joins TRBV29-1 to TRBJ1-3; maybe TRBD1 (5 bases). Trimming left V 0 bases short and J 0 bases short, with 15 bases between. CDR1 and CDR2 from the germline V gene are SQVTM and ANQGSEA. This CDR3 is built from 17 residues.

The table lists this clone with a count of one. CDR3 sequence reads: CASSVYQGDDEQFF. CDR3 in DNA: TGTGCCAGCAGCGTTTACCAGGGGGATGATGAGCAGTTCTTC. V gene TRBV7-9 combines with J gene TRBJ2-1; 7 bases line up with TRBD1. Germline CDR1 and CDR2: SEHNR and FQNEAQ (reference sequence). The CDR3 contains 14 residues. V lost 5 bases to trimming and J lost 8 bases; unmatched junction nucleotides: 9.

Comment on this clone: The junction differs from germline at one of its ends, possibly a read error. The chain couples TRBV7-9 to TRBJ2-5; 7 nucleotides line up with TRBD2. The CDR3 spans 15 residues. Germline V lookup: CDR1 SEHNR, CDR2 FQNEAQ (reference sequence). The CDR3 reads CVSSLGLADQETQYF. The DNA for the CDR3 is TGTGTCAGCAGCCTCGGGCTAGCGGACCAAGAGACCCAGTACTTC.

This chain uses TRBV27 with TRBJ1-1, with D possibly being TRBD1 (6 bases). CDR3 length equals 15 residues. Germline values: CDR1 MNHEY, CDR2 SMNVEV (reference sequence). The V and J ends lost 10 bases and 0 bases respectively, with 18 bases between them. DNA of the CDR3: TGTGCCACCTTACCCTCGGACAGCGTGAACACTGAAGCTTTCTTT. It specifies CATLPSDSVNTEAFF.

With regard to this clone: Other nucleotide sequences in the sample specify the same CDR3. The chain employs TRBV9 and TRBJ2-5, with 14 bases matching TRBD2. There are 16 residues in the CDR3. Germline V gene sequence: CDR1 SGDLS, CDR2 YYNGEE. V was clipped by 3 bases and J by 2 bases; unmatched bases: 3. The chain's CDR3 is CASSDWTSGGQETQYF. The DNA for the CDR3 is TGTGCCAGCAGCGACTGGACTAGCGGGGGGCAAGAGACCCAGTACTTC.

Points on this clone: Given a much more abundant clone one base away, this may be a read error. This rearrangement joins TRBV25-1 to TRBJ1-1; a possible D gene is TRBD1 (6 bases). Germline V gives CDR1 MGHDK, CDR2 SYGVNS. The CDR3 is 13 amino acids. V lost 5 bases and J lost 1, with 8 bases in between. The CDR3 nucleotides are TGTGCCAGCAGTATAGGGGGGAACACTGAAGCTTTCTTT. Its protein product is CASSIGGNTEAFF.

This clone was seen only a few times. Other DNA sequences in the sample encode the same CDR3. This chain joins TRBV19 and TRBJ2-1, with unresolved D. The V gene's germline CDR1 is LNHDA and CDR2 SQIVND (reference sequence). The CDR3 covers 11 residues. Trimming removed 1 base at V and 8 bases at J, with 3 bases between. CDR3 protein: CASSIGDEQFF. For the CDR3, the DNA is TGTGCCAGTAGTATAGGCGATGAGCAGTTCTTC.

This sequence joins TRBV7-8 and TRBJ2-7, with D hard to call. Germline CDR1 reads SGHVS; CDR2 reads FQNEAQ. This CDR3 has 15 residues. V was shortened by 1 base and J by 4 bases, with 14 bases between the two germline ends. Written as DNA, the CDR3 is TGTGCCAGCAGCTTAGAGCCAACTGTGCTTTACGAGCAGTACTTC. Translation: CASSLEPTVLYEQYF.

This chain connects TRBV6-1 to TRBJ2-1, with 8 bases identical to TRBD2. CDR1 MNHNS and CDR2 SASEGT come from the germline V gene. Losses at the gene ends were 4 bases for V and 7 bases for J; bases not matched to a gene: 9. The CDR3 extends over 15 amino acids. The CDR3 nucleotides are TGTGCCAGCAGTGTGCCGGGACTAGTATTAAATGAGCAGTTCTTC. Protein sequence: CASSVPGLVLNEQFF.

J is TRBJ2-1 and V is TRBV9, with 10 bases identical to TRBD1. V dropped 2 bases and J dropped 7; count of bases not matched to a gene: 6. Germline V gene data show CDR1 as SGDLS and CDR2 as YYNGEE. The CDR3 loop spans 15 amino acids. The CDR3 loop is CASSVGQGWQNEQFF. The CDR3 nucleotides are TGTGCCAGCAGCGTGGGACAGGGGTGGCAAAATGAGCAGTTCTTC.

This chain joins TRBV7-3 and TRBJ2-1, with D perhaps matching TRBD1 (6 bases). V lost 2 bases to trimming and J lost 5 bases, with 7 bases between them. CDR3 length equals 13 residues. Germline assignment: CDR1 SGHTA and CDR2 FQGTGA. The CDR3 coding sequence is TGTGCCAGCAGCTTAGCAGGGGACAATGAGCAGTTCTTC. Amino acid sequence: CASSLAGDNEQFF.

The J gene is TRBJ2-7, the V gene TRBV6-1; TRBD1 agrees at 10 bases. CDR1 MNHNS and CDR2 SASEGT come from the germline V gene. J gave up 5 bases and V 2 bases, and 9 bases lay outside the gene matches. This CDR3 is 16 amino acids long. CDR3 protein: CASSERQGAESHEQYF. In nucleotides, the CDR3 is TGTGCCAGCAGTGAACGACAGGGGGCGGAATCCCACGAGCAGTACTTC.

The V gene is TRBV7-2, the J gene TRBJ1-1, with 7 bases aligning to TRBD1. Germline CDR1 and CDR2: SGHTA and FQGNSA. The CDR3 runs to 16 residues. V was pared by 1 base and J by 0 bases, with 5 bases of the junction left unmatched. The CDR3 DNA reads TGTGCCAGCAGCTTAGGGTGGGACAGATTGAACACTGAAGCTTTCTTT. It encodes CASSLGWDRLNTEAFF.

The chain recombines TRBV6-6 with TRBJ2-7; D unresolved. The length of the CDR3 is 15 residues. Germline V gives CDR1 MNHNY, CDR2 SVGAGI (reference sequence). Trimming shortened V by 0 bases and J by 3 bases, and 12 bases separated the two germline ends. The CDR3 DNA is TGTGCCAGCAGTTACTCACACCCGATGGGCTACGAGCAGTACTTC. Its protein is CASSYSHPMGYEQYF.

The genes are TRBV5-6 and TRBJ1-6; D unresolved. The CDR3 loop spans 12 amino acids. From germline, CDR1 is SGHDT and CDR2 YYEEEE. Trimming removed 3 bases from V and 10 bases from J, with 8 bases in between. Here the CDR3 reads CASSSGVSPLHF. CDR3 bases: TGTGCCAGCAGCTCTGGGGTCTCACCCCTCCACTTT.

The chain carries TRBV7-9 and TRBJ2-3; D may be TRBD2 (5 bases). The CDR3 covers 15 residues. V was cut by 9 bases and J by 4 bases, with 20 bases left in between. CDR1 is SEHNR and CDR2 is FQNEAQ in the germline V gene (reference sequence). The CDR3 coding sequence is TGTGCCAGTCTTAAGGGAGACTCAGGCCCAGATACGCAGTATTTT. Translating it yields CASLKGDSGPDTQYF.

This clone appeared once. The gene calls are TRBV7-9 and TRBJ1-2; 8 nucleotides line up with TRBD1. Germline trimming cut 6 bases from V and 5 bases from J; bases unmatched to any gene: 8. Germline-derived CDR1 and CDR2 are SEHNR and FQNEAQ (reference sequence). The CDR3 runs 14 residues. CDR3 sequence reads: CASSESTGAYGYTF. The CDR3 coding sequence is TGTGCCAGCAGTGAATCGACAGGGGCGTATGGCTACACCTTC.